This T cell receptor beta chain is drawn from a study of STAT5B mutations in CD4+ large granular lymphocyte leukemia. Overall study results and limits: Top patient clones used TRBV06 genes more often: 8/27 versus 2/35 in controls. CD4-sorted patient repertoires seemed more clonal than healthy CD4+ repertoires. Main leukemic clonotypes were patient-specific, but about 25% appeared at low frequency elsewhere.

The table lists this clone with a few counts. Its antigen is unknown. The germline V gene encodes CDR1 LGHNA and CDR2 YNFKEQ. The CDR3 runs to 16 residues. V was trimmed by 4 bases and J by 0 bases, leaving 12 bases between them. Only in-frame clones appear in the TCRdb table, and some are missing; sequencing was by immunoSEQ multiplex PCR. The profile covers fewer than 40,000 clones, with roughly 82% appearing a single time and about 2.5% taken by the ten largest. Buffy coats from healthy blood donors served as controls. This chain joins TRBV4-2 and TRBJ2-2, with D perhaps TRBD1 or TRBD2 (7 bases each). The sequence was collected from a human donor in good health. The source material was CD4+ T cells from blood buffy coats. Here the CDR3 DNA reads TGTGCCAGCAGCCCCGGGGGGACAGCGAACACCGGGGAGCTGTTTTTT. Protein sequence: CASSPGGTANTGELFF.